This T cell receptor (beta chain) came from a study of T cells in tumors after PD-1 blockade. Background on the study: On average, peripheral blood gave 100,000 to 140,000 TCR templates and 33,000 or so unique clonotypes.

Data came from immunoSEQ multiplex PCR; TCRdb stores just in-frame clones and leaves some out. This sample has roughly 60,000 clones, with roughly 75% found just once. Looked up from germline, CDR1 is SQVTM and CDR2 is ANQGSEA. Trimming left V 2 bases short and J 8 bases short, with 12 bases between. The CDR3 runs to 12 residues. The sample here was PBMCs, taken before anti-PD-1 treatment. V and J are TRBV29-1 and TRBJ1-1; D gene unclear. The sequence came from a human donor with basal cell carcinoma. The CDR3 here is CSVEKGFGEAFF. CDR3 DNA: TGCAGCGTTGAAAAAGGGTTTGGAGAAGCTTTCTTT.